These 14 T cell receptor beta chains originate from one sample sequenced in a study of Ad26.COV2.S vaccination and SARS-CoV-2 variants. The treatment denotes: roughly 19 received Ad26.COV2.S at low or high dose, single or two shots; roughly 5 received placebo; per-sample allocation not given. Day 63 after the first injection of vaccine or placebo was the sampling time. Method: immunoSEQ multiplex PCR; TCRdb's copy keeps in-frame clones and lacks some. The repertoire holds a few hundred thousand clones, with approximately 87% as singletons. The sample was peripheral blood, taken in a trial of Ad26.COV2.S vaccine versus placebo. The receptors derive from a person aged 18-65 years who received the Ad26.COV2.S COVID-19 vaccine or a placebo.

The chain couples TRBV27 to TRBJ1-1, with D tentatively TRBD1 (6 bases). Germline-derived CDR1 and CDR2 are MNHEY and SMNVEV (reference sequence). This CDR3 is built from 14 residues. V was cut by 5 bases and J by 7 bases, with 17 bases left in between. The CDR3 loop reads CASSLSGAYLEAFF. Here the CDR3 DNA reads TGTGCCAGCAGTCTCTCAGGGGCGTATCTTGAAGCTTTCTTT.

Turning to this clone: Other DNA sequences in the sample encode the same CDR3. As DNA, the CDR3 is TGTGCCAGCAGCGTAGAGCGGGGGGGCAGCACAGATACGCAGTATTTT. Encoded protein: CASSVERGGSTDTQYF. The chain links TRBV9 to TRBJ2-3, with 10 bases identical to TRBD2. Germline values: CDR1 SGDLS, CDR2 YYNGEE. V was clipped by 0 bases and J by 0 bases; unmatched bases: 1. The CDR3 runs to 16 residues.

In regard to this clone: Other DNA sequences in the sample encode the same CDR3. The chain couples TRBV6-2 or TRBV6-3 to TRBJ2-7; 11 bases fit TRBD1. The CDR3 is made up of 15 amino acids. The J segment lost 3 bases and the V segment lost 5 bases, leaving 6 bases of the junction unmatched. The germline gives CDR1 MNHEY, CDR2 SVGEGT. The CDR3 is CASSGGTGGLYEQYF. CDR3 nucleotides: TGTGCCAGCAGTGGAGGGACAGGGGGTCTCTACGAGCAGTACTTC.

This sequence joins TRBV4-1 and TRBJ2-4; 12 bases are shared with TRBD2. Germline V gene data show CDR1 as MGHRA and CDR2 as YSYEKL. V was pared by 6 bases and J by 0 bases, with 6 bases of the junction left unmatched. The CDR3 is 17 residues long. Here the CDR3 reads CASSSLAGGEAKNIQYF. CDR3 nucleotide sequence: TGCGCCAGCAGTTCACTAGCGGGGGGTGAAGCCAAAAACATTCAGTACTTC.

CDR3 DNA: TGTGCCAGCAGCTTAGACGTGCCGACAGCCTCTGGAAACACCATATATTTT. Its protein is CASSLDVPTASGNTIYF. The gene calls are TRBV7-2 and TRBJ1-3, with D perhaps TRBD1 (5 bases). The CDR3 is 17 amino acids. CDR1 and CDR2 (germline): SGHTA, FQGNSA. V was clipped by 1 base and J by 0 bases, with 13 bases between them. Based on the CDR3 plus reference TRBV7-2 and TRBJ1-3, the full variable domain is GAGVSQSPSNKVTEKGKDVELRCDPISGHTALYWYRQSLGQGLEFLIYFQGNSAPDKSGLPSDRFSAERTGGSVSTLTIQRTQQEDSAVYLCASSLDVPTASGNTIYFGEGSWLTVV.

The CDR3, as DNA: TGCGCCAGCAGCCCCCGGGGGGGACAGGGGCGCGAGACCCAGTACTTC. Its protein is CASSPRGGQGRETQYF. This chain uses TRBV5-1 with TRBJ2-5; TRBD1 agrees at 10 bases. The V and J ends lost 4 bases and 5 bases, in that order; junction bases with no gene match: 11. The germline gives CDR1 SGHRS, CDR2 YFSETQ. CDR3 length: 16 residues.

The CDR3 loop is CSGHNYGYTF. The CDR3 nucleotides read TGCAGTGGGCACAACTATGGCTACACCTTC. The gene calls are TRBV20-1 and TRBJ1-2; D not certain. V gave up 7 bases and J gave up 2 bases, with 5 bases separating them. Germline V CDR1 and CDR2: DFQATT, SNEGSKA (reference sequence). This CDR3 is built from 10 residues.

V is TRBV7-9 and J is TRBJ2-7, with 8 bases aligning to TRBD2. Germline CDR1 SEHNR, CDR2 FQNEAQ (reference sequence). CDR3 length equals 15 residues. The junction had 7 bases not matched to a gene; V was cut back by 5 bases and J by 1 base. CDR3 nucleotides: TGTGCCAGCAGCCGTAGCGGGGCGTATTCCTACGAGCAGTACTTC. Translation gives CASSRSGAYSYEQYF.

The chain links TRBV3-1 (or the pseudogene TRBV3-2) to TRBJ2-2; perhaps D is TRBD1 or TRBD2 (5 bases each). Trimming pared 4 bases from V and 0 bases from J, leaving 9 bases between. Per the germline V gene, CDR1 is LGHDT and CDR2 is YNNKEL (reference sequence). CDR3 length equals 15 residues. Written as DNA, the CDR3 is TGTGCCAGCAGCCCGGGACGGACGAACACCGGGGAGCTGTTTTTT. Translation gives CASSPGRTNTGELFF.

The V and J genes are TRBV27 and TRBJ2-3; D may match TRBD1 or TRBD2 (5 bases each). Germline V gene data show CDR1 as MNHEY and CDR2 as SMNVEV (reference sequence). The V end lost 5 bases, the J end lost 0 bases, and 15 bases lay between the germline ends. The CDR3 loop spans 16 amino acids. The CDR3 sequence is CASSPGTVGSTDTQYF. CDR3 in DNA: TGTGCCAGCAGTCCGGGGACCGTTGGAAGCACAGATACGCAGTATTTT.

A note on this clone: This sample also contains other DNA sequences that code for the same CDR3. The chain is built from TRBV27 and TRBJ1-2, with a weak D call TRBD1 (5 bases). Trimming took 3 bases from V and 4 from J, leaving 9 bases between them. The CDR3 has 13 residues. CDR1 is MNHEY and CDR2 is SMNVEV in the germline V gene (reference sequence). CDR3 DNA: TGTGCCAGCAGTTTGGGCCAGGGCTATGGCTACACCTTC. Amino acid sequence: CASSLGQGYGYTF.

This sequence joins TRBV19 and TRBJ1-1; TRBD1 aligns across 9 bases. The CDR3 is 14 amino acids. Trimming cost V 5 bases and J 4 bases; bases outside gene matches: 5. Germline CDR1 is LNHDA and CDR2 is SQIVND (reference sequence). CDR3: CASSSLQGATEAFF. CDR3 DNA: TGTGCCAGTAGTTCCCTACAGGGGGCCACTGAAGCTTTCTTT.

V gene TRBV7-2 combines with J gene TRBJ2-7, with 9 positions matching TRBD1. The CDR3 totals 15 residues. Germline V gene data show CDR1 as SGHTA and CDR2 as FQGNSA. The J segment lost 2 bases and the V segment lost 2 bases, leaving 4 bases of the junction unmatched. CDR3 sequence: CASSLKGTGTYEQYF. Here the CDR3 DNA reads TGTGCCAGCAGCTTAAAGGGGACAGGGACCTACGAGCAGTACTTC.

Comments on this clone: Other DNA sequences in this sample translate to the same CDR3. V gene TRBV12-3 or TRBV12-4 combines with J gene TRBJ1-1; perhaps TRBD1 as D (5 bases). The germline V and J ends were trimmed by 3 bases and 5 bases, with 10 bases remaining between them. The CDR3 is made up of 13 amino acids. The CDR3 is CASSFQGGTEAFF. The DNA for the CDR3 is TGTGCCAGCAGTTTTCAGGGAGGAACTGAAGCTTTCTTT.